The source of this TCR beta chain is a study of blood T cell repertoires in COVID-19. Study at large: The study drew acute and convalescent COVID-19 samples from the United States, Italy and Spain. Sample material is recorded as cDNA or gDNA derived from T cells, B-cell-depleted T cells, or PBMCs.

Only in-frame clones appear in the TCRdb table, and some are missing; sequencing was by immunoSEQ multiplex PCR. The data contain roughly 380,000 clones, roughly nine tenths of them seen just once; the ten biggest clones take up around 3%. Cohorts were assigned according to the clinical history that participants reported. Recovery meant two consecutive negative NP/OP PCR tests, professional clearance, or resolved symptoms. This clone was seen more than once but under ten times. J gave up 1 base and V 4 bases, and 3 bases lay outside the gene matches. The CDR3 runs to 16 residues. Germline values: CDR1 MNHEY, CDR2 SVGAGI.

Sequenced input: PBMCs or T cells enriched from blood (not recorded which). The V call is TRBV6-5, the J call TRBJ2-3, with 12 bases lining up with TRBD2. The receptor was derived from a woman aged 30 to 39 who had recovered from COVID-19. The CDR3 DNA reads TGTGCCAGCAGTTTTCTAGCGGGGGGGCGCACAGATACGCAGTATTTT. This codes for CASSFLAGGRTDTQYF.